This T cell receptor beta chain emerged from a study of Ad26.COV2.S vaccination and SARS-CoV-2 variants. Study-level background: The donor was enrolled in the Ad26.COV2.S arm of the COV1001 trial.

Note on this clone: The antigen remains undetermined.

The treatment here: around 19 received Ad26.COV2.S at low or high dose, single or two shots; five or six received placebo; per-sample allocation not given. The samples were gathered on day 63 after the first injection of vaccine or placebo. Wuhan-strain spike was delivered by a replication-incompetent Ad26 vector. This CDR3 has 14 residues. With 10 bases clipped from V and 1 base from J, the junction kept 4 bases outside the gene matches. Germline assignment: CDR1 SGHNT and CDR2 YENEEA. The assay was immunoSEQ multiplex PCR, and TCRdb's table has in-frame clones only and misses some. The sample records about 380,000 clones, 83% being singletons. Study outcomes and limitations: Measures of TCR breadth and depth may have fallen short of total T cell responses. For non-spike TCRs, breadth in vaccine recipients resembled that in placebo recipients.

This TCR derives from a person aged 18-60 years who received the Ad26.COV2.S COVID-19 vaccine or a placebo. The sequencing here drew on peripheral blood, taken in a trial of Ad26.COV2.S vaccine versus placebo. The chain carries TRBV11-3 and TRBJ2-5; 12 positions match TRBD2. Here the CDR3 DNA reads TGTGCCACCTCTAGCGGGAGGGCCCAAGAGACCCAGTACTTC. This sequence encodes CATSSGRAQETQYF.